The present T cell receptor (beta chain) was sequenced within a study of T cells expressing NK-cell markers (dated by TCRdb to 2018 to 2021). As for the study more broadly: Fewer than ten donors provided sorted CD3+CD56+NKG2C+, CD3+CD56+NKG2C- and CD3+CD56-NKG2C+ T-cell subsets, whose TCR beta-chain repertoires were profiled. The eight sequenced donors were randomly selected healthy volunteers, three men and five women. Among the eight sequenced donors, only one was HCMV-seronegative, while the other seven were HCMV-seropositive. Libraries were sequenced as 2 x 150 bp reads on Illumina HiSeq 2000/2500, MiSeq or NextSeq. Findings and caveats that apply to the study as a whole: In over 5 donors, the dominant CD3+CD56+NKG2C+ clonotypes were among the top 10 CD8+ clonotypes and accounted for about 1.0-7.0% of CD8+ T cells. Whether the expanded NKG2C-expressing T cell clones were specific for HCMV antigens was left unclear. Those dominant clonotypes were again the most abundant among CD3+CD56-NKG2C+ cells in four donors, at about 28.3-65%.

HCMV-specific IgG was detected in serum with a commercial ELISA kit to determine HCMV serostatus. Peripheral blood mononuclear cells were isolated from blood by Ficoll density gradient centrifugation. For sequencing, an Illumina HiSeq 2000 was employed. The TCR beta cDNA libraries were made using 5'RACE template switching, a step that added both a universal primer site and unique molecular identifiers. Synthesis of cDNA was primed from the TCR beta constant segment and was followed by two consecutive PCR amplification steps. The paper's data handling went like this. MIGEC handled demultiplexing of the reads and grouping by UMI, while MiTCR was used to assemble and quantify clonotypes. Only TCR cDNA sequences supported by at least two reads were kept to exclude erroneous sequences. The tcR package was used for downstream repertoire analysis, and clonotypes were matched between fractions using CDR3 nucleotide sequence together with V segment. VDJmatch was used to annotate antigen specificity against VDJdb, with one amino acid substitution in CDR3 allowed. One entry per CDR3 protein sequence results from the TCRdb reprocessing of the reads, with DNA left out. In this record, the V and J calls reflect TCRdb's handling and not the investigators' own analysis. The table for this sample shows 350,000 to 400,000 distinct CDR3 sequences. The ten largest clones capture 9.5% to 12% of the sample.

In the case of this clonotype: Its binding antigen is unknown.

Sequenced input: blood T cells: a sorted CD56 or NKG2C T cell subset, CD4+ or CD8+ T cells, or bulk PBMC T cells (not recorded which). The source is a woman aged 45-60 years in good health. Donor details come from another sample of the same person, matched by shared clones.

CDR3 reads: CASSLALPDSGNTIYF. The receptor chain draws on TRBV5-1 and TRBJ1-3. From its cysteine to its phenylalanine, the CDR3 spans 16 amino acids. There is no recorded DNA. The germline V gene yields SGHRS for CDR1 and YFSETQ for CDR2. When the CDR3 is completed using the reference TRBV5-1 and TRBJ1-3 genes on either side, the full variable domain is KAGVTQTPRYLIKTRGQQVTLSCSPISGHRSVSWYQQTPGQGLQFLFEYFSETQRNKGNFPGRFSGRQFSNSRSEMNVSTLELGDSALYLCASSLALPDSGNTIYFGEGSWLTVV.